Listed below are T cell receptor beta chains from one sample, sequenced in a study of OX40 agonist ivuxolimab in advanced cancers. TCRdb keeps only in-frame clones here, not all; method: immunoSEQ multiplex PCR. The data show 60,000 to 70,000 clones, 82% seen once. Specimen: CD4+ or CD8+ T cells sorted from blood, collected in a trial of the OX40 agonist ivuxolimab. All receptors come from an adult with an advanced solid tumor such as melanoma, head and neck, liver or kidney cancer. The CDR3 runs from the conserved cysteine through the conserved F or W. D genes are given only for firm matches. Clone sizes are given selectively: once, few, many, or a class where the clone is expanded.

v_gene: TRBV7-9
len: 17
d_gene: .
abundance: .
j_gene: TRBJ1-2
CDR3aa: CASSPNPSQKPNYGYTF
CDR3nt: TGTGCCAGCAGCCCAAATCCCAGCCAGAAACCTAACTATGGCTACACCTTC

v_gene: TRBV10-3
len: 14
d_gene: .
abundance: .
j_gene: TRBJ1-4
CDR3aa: CAISEGTTNEKLFF
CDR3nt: TGTGCCATCAGTGAAGGGACAACTAATGAAAAACTGTTTTTT

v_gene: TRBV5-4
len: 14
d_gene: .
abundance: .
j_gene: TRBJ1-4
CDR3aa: CASSSGGVNEKLFF
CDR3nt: TGTGCCAGCAGCTCCGGGGGTGTCAATGAAAAACTGTTTTTT

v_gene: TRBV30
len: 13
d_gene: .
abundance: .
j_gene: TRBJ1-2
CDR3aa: CAWSAGLSYGYTF
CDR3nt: TGTGCCTGGAGTGCGGGGTTATCCTATGGCTACACCTTC

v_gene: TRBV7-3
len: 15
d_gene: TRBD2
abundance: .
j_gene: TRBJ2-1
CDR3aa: CASSPSTSGNNEQFF
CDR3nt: TGTGCCAGCAGCCCGTCGACTAGCGGGAACAATGAGCAGTTCTTC

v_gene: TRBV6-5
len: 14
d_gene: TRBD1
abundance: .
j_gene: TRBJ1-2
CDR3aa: CASSRTGWIYGYTF
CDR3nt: TGTGCCAGCAGTAGGACAGGATGGATCTATGGCTACACCTTC

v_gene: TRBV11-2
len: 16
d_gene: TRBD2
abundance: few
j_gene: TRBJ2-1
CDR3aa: CASSARTSGDYNEQFF
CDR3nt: TGTGCCAGCAGCGCACGGACTAGCGGGGATTACAATGAGCAGTTCTTC

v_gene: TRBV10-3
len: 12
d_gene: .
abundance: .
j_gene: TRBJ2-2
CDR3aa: CAISPTNGELFF
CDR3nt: TGTGCCATCAGCCCCACGAACGGGGAGCTGTTTTTT

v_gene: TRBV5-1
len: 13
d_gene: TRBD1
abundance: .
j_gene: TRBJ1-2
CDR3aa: CASSLTGDYGYTF
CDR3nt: TGCGCCAGCAGTTTGACAGGGGACTATGGCTACACCTTC

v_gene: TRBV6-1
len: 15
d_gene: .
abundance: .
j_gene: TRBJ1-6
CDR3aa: CASRQGGSYNSPLHF
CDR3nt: TGTGCCAGCAGGCAGGGAGGGTCCTATAATTCACCCCTCCACTTT

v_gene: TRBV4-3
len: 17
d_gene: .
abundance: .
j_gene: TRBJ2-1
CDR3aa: CASSQVITISSYNEQFF
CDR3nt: TGCGCCAGCAGCCAAGTGATCACCATTAGCTCCTACAATGAGCAGTTCTTC

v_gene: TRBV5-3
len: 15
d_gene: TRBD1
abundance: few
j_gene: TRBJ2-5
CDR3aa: CARSPGQGFQETQYF
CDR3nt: TGTGCCAGAAGTCCGGGACAGGGTTTCCAAGAGACCCAGTACTTC

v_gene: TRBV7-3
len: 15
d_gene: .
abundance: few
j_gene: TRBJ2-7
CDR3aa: CASSLRSGGSYEQYF
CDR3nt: TGTGCCAGCAGCTTGAGATCTGGGGGCTCCTACGAGCAGTACTTC

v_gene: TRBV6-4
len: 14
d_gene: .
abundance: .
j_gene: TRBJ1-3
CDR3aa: CASRDEWGENTIYF
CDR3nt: TGTGCCAGCAGGGACGAGTGGGGGGAAAACACCATATATTTT

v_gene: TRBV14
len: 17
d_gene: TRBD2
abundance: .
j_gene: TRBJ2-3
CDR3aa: CASSPFPGRGSTDTQYF
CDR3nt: TGTGCCAGCAGCCCCTTCCCCGGGCGGGGGAGCACAGATACGCAGTATTTT

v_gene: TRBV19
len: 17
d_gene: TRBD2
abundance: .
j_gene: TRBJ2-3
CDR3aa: CASSARLAGGRVNTQYF
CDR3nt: TGTGCCAGTAGTGCGCGGCTAGCGGGGGGCCGGGTAAATACGCAGTATTTT

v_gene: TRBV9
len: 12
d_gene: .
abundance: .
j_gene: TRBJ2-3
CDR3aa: CASSVGRDTQYF
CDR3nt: TGTGCCAGCAGCGTAGGTCGAGATACGCAGTATTTT

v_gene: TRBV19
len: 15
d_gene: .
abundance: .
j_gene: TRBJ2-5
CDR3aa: CASSNPARVRETQYF
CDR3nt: TGTGCCAGTAGTAACCCGGCCAGGGTAAGAGAGACCCAGTACTTC

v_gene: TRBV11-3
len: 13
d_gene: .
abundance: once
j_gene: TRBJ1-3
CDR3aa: CASSVTAGNTIYF
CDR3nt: TGTGCCAGCAGCGTGACCGCTGGAAACACCATATATTTT

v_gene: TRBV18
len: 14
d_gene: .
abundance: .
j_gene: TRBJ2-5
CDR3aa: CASSMLGVVETQYF
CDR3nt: TGTGCCAGCTCAATGCTCGGGGTAGTGGAGACCCAGTACTTC

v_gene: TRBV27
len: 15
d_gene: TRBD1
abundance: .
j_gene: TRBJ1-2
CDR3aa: CASSPRTGGVYGYTF
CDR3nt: TGTGCCAGCAGTCCCCGGACAGGGGGCGTCTATGGCTACACCTTC

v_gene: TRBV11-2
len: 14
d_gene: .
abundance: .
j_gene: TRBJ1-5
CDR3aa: CASSLGQTKQPQHF
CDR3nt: TGTGCCAGCAGCTTAGGACAGACTAAACAGCCCCAGCATTTT

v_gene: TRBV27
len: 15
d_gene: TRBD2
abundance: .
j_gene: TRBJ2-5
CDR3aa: CASSLRGLGGETQYF
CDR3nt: TGTGCCAGCAGTTTAAGGGGACTAGGAGGAGAGACTCAGTACTTC

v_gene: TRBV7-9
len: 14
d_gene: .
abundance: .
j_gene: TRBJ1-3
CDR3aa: CASSSEGSGNTIYF
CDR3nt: TGTGCCAGCAGCTCAGAAGGCTCTGGAAACACCATATATTTT

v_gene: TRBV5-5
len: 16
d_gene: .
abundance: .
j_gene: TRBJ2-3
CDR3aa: CASSLRSPTSTDTQYF
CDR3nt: TGTGCCAGCAGCTTGAGGTCACCCACTAGCACAGATACGCAGTATTTT

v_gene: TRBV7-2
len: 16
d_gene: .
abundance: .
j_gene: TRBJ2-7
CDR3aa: CASSLVGYPPTYEQYF
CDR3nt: TGTGCCAGCAGCTTGGTGGGATACCCGCCCACCTACGAGCAGTACTTC

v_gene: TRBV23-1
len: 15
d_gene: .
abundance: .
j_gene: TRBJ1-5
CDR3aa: CASSTSLYSNQPQHF
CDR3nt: TGCGCCAGCAGCACCTCCCTATATAGCAATCAGCCCCAGCATTTT

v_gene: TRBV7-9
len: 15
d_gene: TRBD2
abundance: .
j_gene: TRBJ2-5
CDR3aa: CASARGGTPQETQYF
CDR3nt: TGTGCCAGCGCACGGGGGGGGACACCCCAAGAGACCCAGTACTTC

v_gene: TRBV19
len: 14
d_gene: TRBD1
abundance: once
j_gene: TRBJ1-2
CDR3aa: CASSIPGTVYGYTF
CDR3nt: TGTGCCAGTAGTATCCCCGGGACAGTCTATGGCTACACCTTC

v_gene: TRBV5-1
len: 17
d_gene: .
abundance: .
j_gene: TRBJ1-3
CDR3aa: CASSLGGYSLSGNTIYF
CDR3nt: TGCGCCAGCAGCTTGGGGGGATATTCCCTCTCTGGAAACACCATATATTTT

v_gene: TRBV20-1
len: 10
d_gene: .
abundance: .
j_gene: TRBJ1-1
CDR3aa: CSAVARGAFF
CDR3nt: TGCAGTGCCGTAGCTAGGGGAGCTTTCTTT

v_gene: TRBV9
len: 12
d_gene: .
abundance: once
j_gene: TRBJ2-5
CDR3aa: CASSPQSETQYF
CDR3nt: TGTGCCAGCAGCCCCCAGTCCGAGACCCAGTACTTC

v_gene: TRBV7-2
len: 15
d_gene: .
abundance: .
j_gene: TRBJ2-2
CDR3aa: CASSLALGTPGELFF
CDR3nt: TGTGCCAGCAGCTTAGCGCTCGGGACCCCCGGGGAGCTGTTTTTT

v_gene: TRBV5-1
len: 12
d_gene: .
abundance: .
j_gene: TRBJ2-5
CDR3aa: CASSVTRETQYF
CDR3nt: TGCGCCAGCAGCGTAACAAGGGAGACCCAGTACTTC

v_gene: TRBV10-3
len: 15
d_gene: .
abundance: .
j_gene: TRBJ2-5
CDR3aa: CAISEGQTIQETQYF
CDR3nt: TGTGCCATCAGTGAGGGACAGACAATACAAGAGACCCAGTACTTC

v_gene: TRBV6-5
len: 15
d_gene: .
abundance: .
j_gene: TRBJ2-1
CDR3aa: CASSRTGSSYNEQFF
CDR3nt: TGTGCCAGCAGTAGGACGGGGAGCTCCTACAATGAGCAGTTCTTC

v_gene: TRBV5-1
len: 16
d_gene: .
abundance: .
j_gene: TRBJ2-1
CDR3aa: CASSLVPPPSYNEQFF
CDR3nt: TGCGCCAGCAGCTTGGTACCGCCCCCCTCCTACAATGAGCAGTTCTTC

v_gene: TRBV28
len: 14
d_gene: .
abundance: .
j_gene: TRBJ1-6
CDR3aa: CASSPTGFNSPLHF
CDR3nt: TGTGCCAGCAGTCCTACAGGGTTTAATTCACCCCTCCACTTT

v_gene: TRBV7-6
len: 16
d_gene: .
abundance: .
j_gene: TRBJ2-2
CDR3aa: CASSKAGTVNTGELFF
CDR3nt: TGTGCCAGCAGCAAAGCCGGGACGGTGAACACCGGGGAGCTGTTTTTT

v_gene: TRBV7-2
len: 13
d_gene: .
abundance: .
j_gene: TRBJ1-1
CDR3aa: CASSLEIGAEAFF
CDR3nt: TGTGCCAGCAGCTTAGAAATCGGCGCTGAAGCTTTCTTT

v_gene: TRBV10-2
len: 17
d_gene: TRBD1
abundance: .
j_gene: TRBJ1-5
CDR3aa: CASTDPQGQGSNQPQHF
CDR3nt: TGCGCCAGCACCGATCCACAGGGGCAAGGTAGCAATCAGCCCCAGCATTTT

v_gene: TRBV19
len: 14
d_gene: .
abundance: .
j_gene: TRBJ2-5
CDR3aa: CASSAQGGRETQYF
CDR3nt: TGTGCCAGTAGTGCCCAGGGGGGGAGGGAGACCCAGTACTTC

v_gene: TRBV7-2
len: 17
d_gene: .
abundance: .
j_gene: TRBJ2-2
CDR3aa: CASDLQGWQGNTGELFF
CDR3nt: TGTGCCAGCGACCTTCAAGGGTGGCAGGGGAACACCGGGGAGCTGTTTTTT

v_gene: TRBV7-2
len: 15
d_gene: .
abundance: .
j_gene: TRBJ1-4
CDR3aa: CASSLAGQLWEKLFF
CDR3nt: TGTGCCAGCAGCTTAGCAGGGCAGTTATGGGAAAAACTGTTTTTT

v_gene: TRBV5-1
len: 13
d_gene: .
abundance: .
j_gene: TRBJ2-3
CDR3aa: CASSLNRPDTQYF
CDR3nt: TGCGCCAGCAGCTTGAATCGTCCAGATACGCAGTATTTT

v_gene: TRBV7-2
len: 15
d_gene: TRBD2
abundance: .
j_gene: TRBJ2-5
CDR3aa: CASRTLLAGAGTQYF
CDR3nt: TGTGCCAGCAGGACGCTTCTAGCGGGAGCGGGGACCCAGTACTTC

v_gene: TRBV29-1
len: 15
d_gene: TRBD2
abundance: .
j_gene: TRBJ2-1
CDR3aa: CSVGNGVAGYNEQFF
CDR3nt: TGCAGCGTTGGGAACGGGGTAGCGGGATATAATGAGCAGTTCTTC

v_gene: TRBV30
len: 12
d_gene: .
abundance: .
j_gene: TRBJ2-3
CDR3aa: CAWIPRGDTQYF
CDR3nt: TGTGCCTGGATCCCGCGGGGAGATACGCAGTATTTT

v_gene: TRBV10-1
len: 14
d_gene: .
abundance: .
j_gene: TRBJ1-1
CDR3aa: CASRATGWDTEAFF
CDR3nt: TGCGCCAGCAGGGCAACAGGGTGGGACACTGAAGCTTTCTTT